This entry describes one TCR beta chain. Its antigen is still unknown. Running of the assay took place at deep level. This table comes from immunoSEQ multiplex PCR, and its TCRdb copy is limited to in-frame clones, with some not included. The top ten clones hold over 0.1% of a sample with around 2.1 million clones, around 95% of them seen once. The sample comes from a study of shared clonotypes between healthy human individuals. Study context: Researchers drew samples from two women and three men aged 18 to 49. Findings and limits, study-wide: Rarefaction exposed incomplete sorted-subset sequencing despite large depth.

The CDR3 loop spans 16 amino acids. Trimming removed 4 bases from V and 0 bases from J, with 10 bases in between. Germline assignment: CDR1 MNHEY and CDR2 SVGAGI. The receptor was derived from a man between 18 and 29 years old in good health. The chain has TRBV6-5 and TRBJ2-6; D gene uncertain. The sample comprised naive CD4+ T cells sorted from blood. Subset in this sample: CD45RA+ positively selected. The DNA of the CDR3 is TGTGCCAGCAGTTCGGGCAGCATCTCTGGGGCCAACGTCCTGACTTTC. It codes for CASSSGSISGANVLTF.